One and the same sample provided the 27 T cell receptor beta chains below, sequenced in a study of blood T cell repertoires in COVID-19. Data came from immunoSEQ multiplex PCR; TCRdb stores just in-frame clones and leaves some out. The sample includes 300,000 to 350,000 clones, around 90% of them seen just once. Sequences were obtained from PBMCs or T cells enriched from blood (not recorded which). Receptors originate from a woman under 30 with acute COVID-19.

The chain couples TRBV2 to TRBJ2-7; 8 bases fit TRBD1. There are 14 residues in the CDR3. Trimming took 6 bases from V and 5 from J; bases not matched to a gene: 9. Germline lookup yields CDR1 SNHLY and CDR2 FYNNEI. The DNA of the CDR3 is TGTGCCAGCAGGTCTGGGGCAGGGGGCCACGAGCAGTACTTC. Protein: CASRSGAGGHEQYF.

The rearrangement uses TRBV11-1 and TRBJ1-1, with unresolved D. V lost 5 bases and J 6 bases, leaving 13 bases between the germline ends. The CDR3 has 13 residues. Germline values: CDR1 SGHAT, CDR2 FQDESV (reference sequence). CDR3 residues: CASSRRQVAEAFF. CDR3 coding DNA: TGTGCCAGCAGCCGACGTCAGGTGGCTGAAGCTTTCTTT.

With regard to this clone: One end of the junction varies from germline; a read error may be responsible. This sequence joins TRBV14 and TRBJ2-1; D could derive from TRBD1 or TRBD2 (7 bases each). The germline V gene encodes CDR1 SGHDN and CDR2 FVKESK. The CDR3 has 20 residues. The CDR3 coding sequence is TGTGGCAGCAGCCAGGGGGGGGAAGCTAGCGGAGTTTTATCCTACAATGAGCAGTTCTTC. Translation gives CGSSQGGEASGVLSYNEQFF.

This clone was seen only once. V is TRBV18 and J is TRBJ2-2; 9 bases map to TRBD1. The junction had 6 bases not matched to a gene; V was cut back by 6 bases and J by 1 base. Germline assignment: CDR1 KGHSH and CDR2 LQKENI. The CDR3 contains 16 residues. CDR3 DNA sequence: TGTGCCAGCTCGCTCCAGGACAGGGGGAACACCGGGGAGCTGTTTTTT. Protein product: CASSLQDRGNTGELFF.

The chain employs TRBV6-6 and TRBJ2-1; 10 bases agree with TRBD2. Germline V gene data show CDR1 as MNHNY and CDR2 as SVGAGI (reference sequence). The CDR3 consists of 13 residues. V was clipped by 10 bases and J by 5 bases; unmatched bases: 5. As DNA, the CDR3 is TGTGCCACGGGACTAGCGTTTAACAATGAGCAGTTCTTC. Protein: CATGLAFNNEQFF.

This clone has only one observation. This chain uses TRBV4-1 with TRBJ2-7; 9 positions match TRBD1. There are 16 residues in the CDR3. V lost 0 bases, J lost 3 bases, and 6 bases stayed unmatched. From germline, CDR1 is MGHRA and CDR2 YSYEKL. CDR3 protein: CASSQDIGTGSYEQYF. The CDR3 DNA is TGCGCCAGCAGCCAAGACATCGGGACAGGGAGCTACGAGCAGTACTTC.

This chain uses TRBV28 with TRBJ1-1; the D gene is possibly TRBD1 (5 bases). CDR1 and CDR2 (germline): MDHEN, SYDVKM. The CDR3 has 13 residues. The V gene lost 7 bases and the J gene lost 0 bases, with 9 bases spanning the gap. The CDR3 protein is CASIRQMNTEAFF. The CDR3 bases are TGTGCCAGCATTCGACAGATGAACACTGAAGCTTTCTTT. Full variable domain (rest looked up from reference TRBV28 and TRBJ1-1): DVKVTQSSRYLVKRTGEKVFLECVQDMDHENMFWYRQDPGLGLRLIYFSYDVKMKEKGDIPEGYSVSREKKERFSLILESASTNQTSMYLCASIRQMNTEAFFGQGTRLTVV.

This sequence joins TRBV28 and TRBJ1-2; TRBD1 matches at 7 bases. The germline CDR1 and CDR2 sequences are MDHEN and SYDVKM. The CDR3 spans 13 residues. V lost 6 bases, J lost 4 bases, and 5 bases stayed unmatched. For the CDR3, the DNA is TGTGCCAGCAGGTCCGGGACAGTCTATGGCTACACCTTC. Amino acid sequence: CASRSGTVYGYTF.

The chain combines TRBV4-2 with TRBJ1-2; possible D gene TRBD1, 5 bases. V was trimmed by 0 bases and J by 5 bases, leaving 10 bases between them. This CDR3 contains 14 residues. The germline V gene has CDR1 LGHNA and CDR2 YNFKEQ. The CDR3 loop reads CASSQEGGWYGYTF. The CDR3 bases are TGTGCCAGCAGCCAAGAGGGGGGGTGGTATGGCTACACCTTC.

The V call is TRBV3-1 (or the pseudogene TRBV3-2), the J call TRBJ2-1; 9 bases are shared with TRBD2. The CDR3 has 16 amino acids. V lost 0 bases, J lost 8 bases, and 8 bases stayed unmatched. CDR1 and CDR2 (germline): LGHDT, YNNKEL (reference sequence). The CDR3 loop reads CASSQEGAGGRHEQFF. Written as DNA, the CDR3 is TGTGCCAGCAGCCAAGAGGGAGCGGGAGGTCGACATGAGCAGTTCTTC.

DNA of the CDR3: TGTGCCAGCAGGCCTACACAGTACACCGGGGAGCTGTTTTTT. Translated, it gives CASRPTQYTGELFF. The J gene is TRBJ2-2, the V gene TRBV28; D gene unclear. The V end was cut by 6 bases, the J end by 3 bases, with 11 bases between. This CDR3 has 14 amino acids. CDR1 and CDR2 (germline): MDHEN, SYDVKM.

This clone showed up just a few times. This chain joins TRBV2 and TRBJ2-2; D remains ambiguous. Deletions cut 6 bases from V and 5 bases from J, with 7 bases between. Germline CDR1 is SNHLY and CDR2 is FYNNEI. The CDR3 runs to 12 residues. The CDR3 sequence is CASSLFTGELFF. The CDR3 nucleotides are TGTGCCAGCAGCCTCTTTACCGGGGAGCTGTTTTTT.

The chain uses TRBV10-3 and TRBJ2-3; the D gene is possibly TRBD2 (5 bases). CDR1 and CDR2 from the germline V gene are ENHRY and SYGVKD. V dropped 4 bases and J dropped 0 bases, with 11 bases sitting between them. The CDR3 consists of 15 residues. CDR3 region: CAISVGGGSTDTQYF. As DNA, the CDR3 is TGTGCCATCAGTGTAGGAGGCGGGAGCACAGATACGCAGTATTTT.

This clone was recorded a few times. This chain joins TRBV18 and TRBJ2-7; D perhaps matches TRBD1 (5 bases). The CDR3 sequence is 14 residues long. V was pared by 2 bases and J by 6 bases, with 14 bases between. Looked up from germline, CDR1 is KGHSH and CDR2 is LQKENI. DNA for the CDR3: TGTGCCAGCTCACCATTTACCAGTACAGGCGAGCAGTACTTC. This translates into CASSPFTSTGEQYF. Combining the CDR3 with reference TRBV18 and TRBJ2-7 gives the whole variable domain NAGVMQNPRHLVRRRGQEARLRCSPMKGHSHVYWYRQLPEEGLKFMVYLQKENIIDESGMPKERFSAEFPKEGPSILRIQQVVRGDSAAYFCASSPFTSTGEQYFGPGTRLTVT.

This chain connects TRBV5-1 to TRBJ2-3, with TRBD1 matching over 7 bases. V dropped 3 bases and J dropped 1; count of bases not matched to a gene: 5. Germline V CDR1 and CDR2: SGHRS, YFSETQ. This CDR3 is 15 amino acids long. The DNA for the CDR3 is TGCGCCAGCAGCTCGAGACAGGGCGGCACAGATACGCAGTATTTT. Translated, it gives CASSSRQGGTDTQYF.

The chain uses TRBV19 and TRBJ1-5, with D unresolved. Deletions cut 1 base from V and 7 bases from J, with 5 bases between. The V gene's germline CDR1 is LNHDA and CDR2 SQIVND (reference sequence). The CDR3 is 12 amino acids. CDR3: CASSIGAQPQHF. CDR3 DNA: TGTGCCAGTAGTATAGGCGCGCAGCCCCAGCATTTT.

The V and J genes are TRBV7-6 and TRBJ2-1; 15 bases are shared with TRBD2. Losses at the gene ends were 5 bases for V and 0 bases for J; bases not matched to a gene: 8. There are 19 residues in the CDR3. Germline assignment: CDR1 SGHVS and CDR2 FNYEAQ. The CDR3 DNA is TGTGCCAGCAGCGTCGGACTAGCGGGAGGGCGGGTCTCCTACAATGAGCAGTTCTTC. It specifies CASSVGLAGGRVSYNEQFF.

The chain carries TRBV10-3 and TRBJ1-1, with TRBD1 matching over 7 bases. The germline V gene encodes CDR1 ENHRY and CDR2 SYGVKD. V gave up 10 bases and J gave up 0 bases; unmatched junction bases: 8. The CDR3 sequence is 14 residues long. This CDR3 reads CATTPGQMNTEAFF. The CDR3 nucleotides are TGTGCCACCACTCCGGGACAGATGAACACTGAAGCTTTCTTT.

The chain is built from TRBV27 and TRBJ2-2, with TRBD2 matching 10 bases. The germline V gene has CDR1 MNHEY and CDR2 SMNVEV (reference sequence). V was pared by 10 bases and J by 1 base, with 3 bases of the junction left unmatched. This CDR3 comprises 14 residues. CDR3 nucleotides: TGTGCCACCAGGACTAGCGGGAACACCGGGGAGCTGTTTTTT. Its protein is CATRTSGNTGELFF.

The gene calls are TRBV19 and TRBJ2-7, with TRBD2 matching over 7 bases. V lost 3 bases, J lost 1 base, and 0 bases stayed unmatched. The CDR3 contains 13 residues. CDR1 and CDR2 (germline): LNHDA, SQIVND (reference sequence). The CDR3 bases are TGTGCCAGTAGTATGGGACTATCCTACGAGCAGTACTTC. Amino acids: CASSMGLSYEQYF.

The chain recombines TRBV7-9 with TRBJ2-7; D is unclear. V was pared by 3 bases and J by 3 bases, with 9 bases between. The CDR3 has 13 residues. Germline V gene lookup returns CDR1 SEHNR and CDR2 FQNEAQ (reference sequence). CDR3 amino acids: CASSFAASYEQYF. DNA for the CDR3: TGTGCCAGCAGCTTTGCCGCCAGCTACGAGCAGTACTTC.

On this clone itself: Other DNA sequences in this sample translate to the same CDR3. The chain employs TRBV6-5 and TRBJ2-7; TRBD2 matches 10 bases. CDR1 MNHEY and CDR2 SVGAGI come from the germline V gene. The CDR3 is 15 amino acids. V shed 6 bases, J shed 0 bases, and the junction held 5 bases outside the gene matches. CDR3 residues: CASSRTSGNSYEQYF. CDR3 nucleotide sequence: TGTGCCAGCAGCCGGACTAGCGGCAACTCCTACGAGCAGTACTTC.

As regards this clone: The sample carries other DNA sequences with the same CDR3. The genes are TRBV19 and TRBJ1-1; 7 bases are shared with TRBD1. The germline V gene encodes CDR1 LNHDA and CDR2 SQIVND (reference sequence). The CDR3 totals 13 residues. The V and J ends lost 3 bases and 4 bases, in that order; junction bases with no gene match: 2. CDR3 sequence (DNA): TGTGCCAGTAGTATCCAGGGGGGCACTGAAGCTTTCTTT. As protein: CASSIQGGTEAFF.

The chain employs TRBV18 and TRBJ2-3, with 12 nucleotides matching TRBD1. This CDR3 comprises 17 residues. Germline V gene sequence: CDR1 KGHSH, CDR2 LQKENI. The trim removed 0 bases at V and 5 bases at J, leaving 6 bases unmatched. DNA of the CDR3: TGTGCCAGCTCACCACCGGGACAGGGGGCAGTAGGAGATACGCAGTATTTT. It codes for CASSPPGQGAVGDTQYF.

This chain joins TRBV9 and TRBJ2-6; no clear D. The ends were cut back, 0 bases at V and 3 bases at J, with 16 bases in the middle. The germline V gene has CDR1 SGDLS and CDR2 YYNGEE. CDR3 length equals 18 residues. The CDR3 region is CASSVAGPALDGANVLTF. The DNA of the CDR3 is TGTGCCAGCAGCGTAGCTGGGCCTGCTTTAGATGGGGCCAACGTCCTGACTTTC. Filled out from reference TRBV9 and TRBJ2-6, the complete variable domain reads DSGVTQTPKHLITATGQRVTLRCSPRSGDLSVYWYQQSLDQGLQFLIQYYNGEERAKGNILERFSAQQFPDLHSELNLSSLELGDSALYFCASSVAGPALDGANVLTFGAGSRLTVL.

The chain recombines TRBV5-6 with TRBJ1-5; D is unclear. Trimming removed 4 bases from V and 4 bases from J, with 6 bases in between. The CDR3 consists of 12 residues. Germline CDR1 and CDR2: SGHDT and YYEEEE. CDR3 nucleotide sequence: TGTGCCAGCAGCCGTTTGAATCAGCCCCAGCATTTT. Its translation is CASSRLNQPQHF. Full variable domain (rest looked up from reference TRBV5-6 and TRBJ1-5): DAGVTQSPTHLIKTRGQQVTLRCSPKSGHDTVSWYQQALGQGPQFIFQYYEEEERQRGNFPDRFSGHQFPNYSSELNVNALLLGDSALYLCASSRLNQPQHFGDGTRLSIL.

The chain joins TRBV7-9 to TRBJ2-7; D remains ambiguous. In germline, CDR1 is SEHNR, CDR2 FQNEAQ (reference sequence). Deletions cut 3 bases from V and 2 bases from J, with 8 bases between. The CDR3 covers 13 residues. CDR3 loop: CASSLGLAYEQYF. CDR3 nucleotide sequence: TGTGCCAGCAGCTTGGGCCTCGCCTACGAGCAGTACTTC.